The text below deals with one TCR beta chain. Authors' methods: For nucleated cells, counts were estimated from reference gene primer amplification. Assay: immunoSEQ multiplex PCR; the TCRdb copy retains only in-frame clones and omits some. The DNA gave D and trimming, while V, J and clone size come from that table. This sample has some 190,000 clones, with 82% found just once. These data come from a study of blood T cell repertoires in COVID-19. About the research overall: From T cells, B-cell-depleted T cells, or PBMCs came the material, which was cDNA or gDNA.

The CDR3 totals 15 residues. Trimming removed 4 bases from V and 5 bases from J, with 18 bases in between. CDR1 SGHNT and CDR2 YYREEE come from the germline V gene (reference sequence). The V gene is TRBV5-4, the J gene TRBJ2-5; D may be TRBD2 (7 bases). Source material: peripheral blood. The source of this sequence is a woman in her sixties with COVID-19, enrolled during active disease. The CDR3: CASSPWGGGKETQYF. In nucleotides, the CDR3 is TGTGCCAGCAGCCCCTGGGGAGGGGGGAAGGAGACCCAGTACTTC.